One and the same sample provided the 16 T cell receptor beta chains below, sequenced in a study of CD8 T cells in Susac syndrome (dated by TCRdb to between 2017 and 2020). Libraries were prepared through the immunoSEQ multiplex PCR assay. RNA was extracted using the RNeasy kit, and about 0.5 to 1 microgram was reverse transcribed with random hexamers. The public reads were quality trimmed at Q25 with fastp and then assembled into clones with MiXCR by TCRdb, keeping productive beta chains. Each CDR3 protein appears once, grouped with its most common genes and DNA. This sample holds hundreds of thousands of distinct CDR3 sequences; around 83% were observed only once. The ten largest clonotypes hold about 0.11% of the sample. Sequencing used CD8+ T cells from PBMCs. Source of these receptors: a human donor with multiple sclerosis.

The CDR3 loop is CAWSAGTGRTEQYF. As DNA, the CDR3 is TGTGCCTGGAGTGCCGGGACAGGGAGGACCGAGCAGTACTTC. The gene calls are TRBV30 and TRBJ2-7, with 9 bases lining up with TRBD1. The CDR3 has 14 amino acids. J gave up 6 bases and V 1 base, and 7 bases lay outside the gene matches. Looked up from germline, CDR1 is GTSNPN and CDR2 is SVGIG (reference sequence).

The rearrangement uses TRBV2 and TRBJ1-4, with D uncertain. Trimming shortened V by 3 bases and J by 3 bases, and 11 bases separated the two germline ends. In germline, CDR1 is SNHLY, CDR2 FYNNEI. The CDR3 runs 15 residues. CDR3 DNA sequence: TGTGCCAGCAGTGATAGCGGCCAAGCTAATGAAAAACTGTTTTTT. Translated: CASSDSGQANEKLFF.

This chain uses TRBV28 with TRBJ2-6; D remains unclear. The V gene lost 4 bases and the J gene lost 0 bases, with 13 bases spanning the gap. Germline V CDR1 and CDR2: MDHEN, SYDVKM. The CDR3 is 17 residues long. DNA of the CDR3: TGTGCCAGCAGTTCCGCCTCTCTCCTCTCTGGGGCCAACGTCCTGACTTTC. Translation gives CASSSASLLSGANVLTF.

The J gene is TRBJ2-7, the V gene TRBV27; D remains ambiguous. CDR1 and CDR2 (germline): MNHEY, SMNVEV (reference sequence). The CDR3 contains 13 residues. V dropped 2 bases and J dropped 3 bases, with 8 bases sitting between them. The CDR3 nucleotides read TGTGCCAGCAGTTTAGTGAGAGACTACGAGCAGTACTTC. Translation: CASSLVRDYEQYF.

The chain recombines TRBV7-2 with TRBJ1-2; D is uncertain. There are 14 residues in the CDR3. The V gene's germline CDR1 is SGHTA and CDR2 FQGNSA. Trimming removed 5 bases from V and 4 bases from J, with 14 bases in between. CDR3 DNA sequence: TGTGCCAGCAGCCGCCTTCGGGAGGGCTATGGCTACACCTTC. This translates into CASSRLREGYGYTF.

This clonotype was observed a single time. This sequence joins TRBV21-1 and TRBJ2-4; the table's D call, TRBD1, was not checked against the DNA. TRBV21-1 is a pseudogene segment. The CDR3 is 14 amino acids. The CDR3: CASSKVRDINIQYF. Here the CDR3 DNA reads TGTGCCAGCAGCAAAGTTCGGGACATAAACATTCAGTACTTC.

Comment on this clonotype: Likely a read error: the CDR3 ends without its conserved phenylalanine or tryptophan. The rearrangement uses TRBV28 and TRBJ2-4, with D hard to call. From germline, CDR1 is MDHEN and CDR2 SYDVKM. V was trimmed by 2 bases and J by 0 bases, leaving 14 bases between them. The CDR3 covers 17 residues. This chain's CDR3 is CASSLPARSPAKNIQYS. The DNA for the CDR3 is TGTGCCAGCAGTTTACCGGCAAGAAGTCCAGCCAAAAACATTCAGTACTCC.

V usage is TRBV7-9 and J usage is TRBJ2-3; D may correspond to TRBD1 or TRBD2 (5 bases each). The CDR3 is 15 residues long. V was shortened by 2 bases and J by 1 base, with 10 bases between the two germline ends. Germline lookup yields CDR1 SEHNR and CDR2 FQNEAQ (reference sequence). The CDR3 here is CASSLRDARTDTQYF. CDR3 coding DNA: TGTGCCAGCAGCTTACGGGACGCCCGCACAGATACGCAGTATTTT.

The chain recombines TRBV13 with TRBJ2-1; 10 bases are shared with TRBD2. The junction had 12 bases not matched to a gene; V was cut back by 4 bases and J by 6 bases. The germline gives CDR1 PRHDT, CDR2 FYEKMQ (reference sequence). This CDR3 has 17 residues. CDR3 in amino acids: CASSSRQVTSGVNEQFF. The CDR3 bases are TGTGCCAGCAGCTCCCGACAAGTTACTAGCGGGGTCAATGAGCAGTTCTTC.

This chain links TRBV10-3 with TRBJ2-5; D remains ambiguous. The CDR3 sequence is 13 residues long. The V and J ends lost 3 bases and 4 bases respectively, with 9 bases between them. The germline V gene encodes CDR1 ENHRY and CDR2 SYGVKD. The CDR3 protein is CAISDGSTETQYF. The CDR3 DNA follows: TGTGCCATCAGTGACGGATCGACAGAGACCCAGTACTTC.

In this sample, this clonotype turned up once. This rearrangement joins TRBV4-2 to TRBJ2-7; the D is unclear. The V gene's germline CDR1 is LGHNA and CDR2 YNFKEQ. This CDR3 comprises 14 residues. V was clipped by 0 bases and J by 4 bases, with 10 bases between them. CDR3 nucleotide sequence: TGTGCCAGCAGCCAAGAACGTCAGGCGTACGAGCAGTACTTC. It specifies CASSQERQAYEQYF.

This chain uses TRBV5-6 with TRBJ1-2; 11 positions match TRBD1. J gave up 5 bases and V 4 bases, and 13 bases lay outside the gene matches. Germline V lookup: CDR1 SGHDT, CDR2 YYEEEE. The CDR3 is 17 residues long. In nucleotides, the CDR3 is TGTGCCAGCAGCCCCCCAACGGACAGGGGGCACGATTATGGCTACACCTTC. This sequence encodes CASSPPTDRGHDYGYTF.

This clonotype showed up just once. The chain joins TRBV30 to TRBJ1-4, with unresolved D. Looked up from germline, CDR1 is GTSNPN and CDR2 is SVGIG (reference sequence). This CDR3 has 16 amino acids. Trimming took off 4 bases at V and 6 bases at J, with 21 bases between the two ends. The chain's CDR3 is CAWTLSGRRKDEKLFF. CDR3 DNA: TGTGCCTGGACCCTAAGTGGACGCAGAAAGGATGAAAAACTGTTTTTT.

The genes are TRBV7-9 and TRBJ2-1, with D possibly TRBD2 on 6 matching bases. Trimming pared 4 bases from V and 4 bases from J, leaving 17 bases between. Germline lookup yields CDR1 SEHNR and CDR2 FQNEAQ (reference sequence). The CDR3 runs to 16 residues. The CDR3 spells CASSSQAWREYNEQFF. CDR3 in DNA: TGTGCCAGCAGCTCGCAGGCTTGGCGGGAATACAATGAGCAGTTCTTC.

There are a few counts of this clonotype. The chain combines TRBV19 with TRBJ1-5; TRBD1 matches 9 bases. CDR3 length: 15 residues. In germline, CDR1 is LNHDA, CDR2 SQIVND (reference sequence). Trimming cost V 5 bases and J 1 base; bases outside gene matches: 3. The CDR3 DNA reads TGTGCCAGTAGTTTGGACAGGGGAAGCAATCAGCCCCAGCATTTT. Protein product: CASSLDRGSNQPQHF.

The genes are TRBV7-9 and TRBJ2-1; TRBD1 matches at 11 bases. CDR1 SEHNR and CDR2 FQNEAQ come from the germline V gene (reference sequence). The CDR3 spans 17 residues. The J segment lost 6 bases and the V segment lost 6 bases, leaving 13 bases of the junction unmatched. The CDR3 loop reads CASRISGQGASGNEQFF. For the CDR3, the DNA is TGTGCCAGCAGAATATCAGGACAGGGGGCCTCCGGCAATGAGCAGTTCTTC.